The sequence of this T cell receptor beta chain was determined in a study of T cells after yellow fever vaccination. Across the whole study: The authors prepared low-cell-number fractions using SMART-Seq v4 Ultra Low Input.

TCRdb reprocessed the 5' RACE reads via MiXCR and lists one record per CDR3 protein. The sample consists of around 350,000 distinct CDR3 sequences, 6.2% of them appearing once. This clonotype appeared a few times. CDR3 length equals 12 residues. In germline, CDR1 is GTSNPN, CDR2 SVGIG (reference sequence). Trimming took off 2 bases at V and 6 bases at J, with 10 bases between the two ends. This clonotype was sampled from a man aged 25 to 45 who received the YFV17D yellow fever vaccine. This chain links TRBV30 with TRBJ1-1; D possibly corresponds to TRBD1 (6 bases). Here the sequenced sample was PBMCs, taken 5 days after the yellow fever booster vaccination. The CDR3 spells CAWSSGHPEAFF. The CDR3 DNA reads as TGTGCCTGGAGTTCGGGACACCCTGAAGCTTTCTTT.